What follows describes a single T cell receptor beta chain. Its antigen is unidentified. Replicate PCRs run on sorted subsets employed roughly 190 ng DNA, 30,000 to 35,000 T cell genomes. The protocol was immunoSEQ multiplex PCR, while the TCRdb copy is restricted to in-frame clones and leaves out a portion. This sample has roughly 700,000 clones; roughly 87% occur once, and the top ten carry 34%. These data originate in a study of shared clonotypes between healthy human individuals. Study outcomes and limitations: Around 5.4% of naive CD4 clonotypes were common to a handful of donors. Clonotype sharing among donors was expected to depend on sequencing depth.

This CDR3 spans 13 amino acids. Trimming cost V 6 bases and J 7 bases; bases outside gene matches: 5. Germline loops: CDR1 SGHVS, CDR2 FQNEAQ. This sequence joins TRBV7-8 and TRBJ1-5; 8 nucleotides align to TRBD1. The sequence derives from a young man in good health. Some clones in this sample may be carry-over from other donors' samples. The sequenced sample was memory CD8+ T cells from PBMCs. Sample subset: CD45RO+ cells pooled with CCR7-negative TemRA cells. The CDR3 loop reads CASSPGGHQPQHF. The CDR3 nucleotides are TGTGCCAGCAGTCCAGGGGGCCACCAGCCCCAGCATTTT.